This entry is about one T cell receptor (beta chain). The antigen is unknown. The data are from a study of somatic mutations in cytotoxic T cells in rheumatoid arthritis. Study outcomes and limitations: More than 20% of CD8+ cells belonged to the largest clone in about an eighth of the roughly 65 patients.

The data were produced by immunoSEQ multiplex PCR, yet TCRdb's version contains in-frame clones alone and is incomplete. The table lists under 15,000 clones, about four fifths of them singletons, with approximately 20% in the top ten. V gave up 0 bases and J gave up 0 bases, with 5 bases separating them. The CDR3 loop spans 15 amino acids. Germline V CDR1 and CDR2: LNHNV, YYDKDF (reference sequence). Sequenced input: CD8+ T cells sorted from blood. The rearrangement uses TRBV15 and TRBJ1-4; D call uncertain. This clonotype was obtained from an adult with rheumatoid arthritis. Here the CDR3 reads CATSRDRATNEKLFF. Written as DNA, the CDR3 is TGTGCCACCAGCAGAGACAGAGCAACTAATGAAAAACTGTTTTTT.